Presented here are 6 T cell receptor beta chains from one specimen sequenced in a study of T cell responses to AZD1222 COVID-19 vaccine. Data came from immunoSEQ multiplex PCR; TCRdb stores just in-frame clones and leaves some out. The profile shows approximately 130,000 clones, roughly nine tenths of them singletons. The specimen was peripheral blood, collected on day 0 of AZD1222 vaccination. Receptor source: an adult in good health.

V and J are TRBV19 and TRBJ2-3; tentative D call: TRBD1 (6 bases). The CDR3 loop spans 14 amino acids. The V and J ends lost 6 bases and 7 bases respectively, with 17 bases between them. In germline, CDR1 is LNHDA, CDR2 SQIVND (reference sequence). The chain's CDR3 is CASSDPSTGYTQYF. Written as DNA, the CDR3 is TGTGCCAGTAGCGACCCCTCCACAGGGTATACGCAGTATTTT.

V usage is TRBV7-9 and J usage is TRBJ1-4, with a possible D match to TRBD1 (5 bases). The CDR3 extends over 18 amino acids. In germline, CDR1 is SEHNR, CDR2 FQNEAQ (reference sequence). Deletions cut 3 bases from V and 0 bases from J, with 17 bases between. CDR3 coding DNA: TGTGCCAGCAGCTTTAGCCTGCGGGACGGTGCAACTAATGAAAAACTGTTTTTT. Amino acids: CASSFSLRDGATNEKLFF.

The chain uses TRBV19 and TRBJ1-2; 7 bases are a match to TRBD1. J gave up 4 bases and V 4 bases, and 3 bases lay outside the gene matches. The CDR3 consists of 13 residues. Germline lookup yields CDR1 LNHDA and CDR2 SQIVND (reference sequence). The DNA of the CDR3 is TGTGCCAGTAGTACCCGGGACAGCTATGGCTACACCTTC. This translates into CASSTRDSYGYTF. Complete variable domain (other parts from reference TRBV19 and TRBJ1-2): DGGITQSPKYLFRKEGQNVTLSCEQNLNHDAMYWYRQDPGQGLRLIYYSQIVNDFQKGDIAEGYSVSREKKESFPLTVTSAQKNPTAFYLCASSTRDSYGYTFGSGTRLTVV.

The V and J genes are TRBV3-1 (or the pseudogene TRBV3-2) and TRBJ1-6; a weak D match, TRBD1 (6 bases). The germline V gene has CDR1 LGHDT and CDR2 YNNKEL (reference sequence). The germline V and J ends were trimmed by 2 bases and 4 bases, with 9 bases remaining between them. CDR3 length equals 15 residues. CDR3 nucleotide sequence: TGTGCCAGCAGCCAAAGCCAGGGGTATAATTCACCCCTCCACTTT. This sequence encodes CASSQSQGYNSPLHF.

V usage is TRBV6-2 or TRBV6-3 and J usage is TRBJ1-1; D is unresolved. Germline lookup yields CDR1 MNHEY and CDR2 SVGEGT. The CDR3 loop spans 17 amino acids. V lost 0 bases and J lost 3, with 17 bases in between. CDR3 residues: CASSYSTEGIADTEAFF. CDR3 coding DNA: TGTGCCAGCAGTTACTCGACGGAAGGGATAGCCGACACTGAAGCTTTCTTT.

This clone occurred a few times. The chain has TRBV5-5 and TRBJ2-5; TRBD2 might be the D (6 bases). The CDR3 is 15 residues long. V was pared by 4 bases and J by 0 bases, with 13 bases between. The V gene's germline CDR1 is SGHKS and CDR2 YYEKEE (reference sequence). The CDR3 here is CASSQGLLYQETQYF. CDR3 sequence (DNA): TGTGCCAGCAGCCAGGGACTTCTTTACCAAGAGACCCAGTACTTC.